These T cell receptor beta chains were read from a single sample in a study of CD8+ T cells in alopecia areata. Produced via immunoSEQ multiplex PCR; TCRdb's table is partial and in-frame only. The table records roughly 190,000 clones, over 55% of them present only once. The specimen was CD4+ T cells sorted from blood, collected at week 24, from a patient treated with tofacitinib. These receptors all stem from a human donor with alopecia areata. Both conserved end residues are part of each CDR3. D genes are given only for firm matches. Part of the rows lack a size; the others show once, few, many or a class for expanded clones.

clone size,D gene,CDR3 length,J gene,V gene,CDR3 DNA,CDR3 protein
.,TRBD1,13,TRBJ1-2,TRBV5-6,TGTGCCAGCAGGTTGCGGGACAGGGATGGCTACACCTTC,CASRLRDRDGYTF
.,.,13,TRBJ1-1,TRBV11-2,TGTGCCAGCAGCTACGGGACCGGAGGTGAAGCTTTCTTT,CASSYGTGGEAFF
.,TRBD2,16,TRBJ2-1,TRBV5-6,TGTGCCAGCAGCCCGCGGCGGCTAGCGGGCCGCAATGAGCAGTTCTTC,CASSPRRLAGRNEQFF
.,.,14,TRBJ1-6,TRBV2,TGTGCCAGCAGTGTGCGAGAAAATAATTCACCCCTCCACTTT,CASSVRENNSPLHF
.,.,13,TRBJ2-3,TRBV10-3,TGTGCCATCAGTGTAAGGAATGCAGATACGCAGTATTTT,CAISVRNADTQYF
few,.,13,TRBJ2-7,TRBV21-1,TGTGCCAGCAGCAACTTTCCGCCCTACGAGCAGTACTTC,CASSNFPPYEQYF
.,.,16,TRBJ1-6,TRBV10-3,TGTGCCATCAGTGATTCGGTTCAACAGGTTAATTCACCCCTCCACTTT,CAISDSVQQVNSPLHF
.,TRBD1,15,TRBJ2-5,TRBV9,TGTGCCAGCAGCTTAGGACAGGGCACACAAGAGACCCAGTACTTC,CASSLGQGTQETQYF
.,TRBD1,13,TRBJ1-2,TRBV30,TGTGCCTGGAGTGTCGACAGGGGGCATGGCTACACCTTC,CAWSVDRGHGYTF
.,.,14,TRBJ2-2,TRBV27,TGTGCCAGCAGTTTACGTGGGGGATCCGGGGAGCTGTTTTTT,CASSLRGGSGELFF
few,.,10,TRBJ1-1,TRBV29-1,TGCAGCGTTATGGACACTGAAGCTTTCTTT,CSVMDTEAFF
.,.,11,TRBJ2-1,TRBV29-1,TGCAGCGTTGGGGGACCCAATGAGCAGTTCTTC,CSVGGPNEQFF
.,.,12,TRBJ1-2,TRBV7-8,TGTGCCAGCAGTCATAACTGGGATGGCTACACCTTC,CASSHNWDGYTF
.,.,13,TRBJ1-1,TRBV30,TGTGCCTGGAGTGGGATGGGCTACACTGAAGCTTTCTTT,CAWSGMGYTEAFF
.,.,13,TRBJ1-5,TRBV18,TGTGCCAGCTCTTCAGGGAATAATCAGCCCCAGCATTTT,CASSSGNNQPQHF
.,TRBD1,14,TRBJ1-2,TRBV29-1,TGCAGCGTTGGGACGGACAGGATCGGCTATGGCTACACCTTC,CSVGTDRIGYGYTF
few,.,16,TRBJ1-2,TRBV7-9,TGTGCCAGCAGCCAATCTCGAGGGGCCCTTGACTATGGCTACACCTTC,CASSQSRGALDYGYTF
.,.,11,TRBJ2-1,TRBV5-6,TGTGCCAGCAGCTTGGAACATCAGCAGTTCTTC,CASSLEHQQFF
.,.,12,TRBJ1-2,TRBV30,TGTGCCTGGATTCGGCAGCCCTATGGCTACACCTTC,CAWIRQPYGYTF
.,.,14,TRBJ2-3,TRBV14,TGTGCCAGCAGCCAAGATACAGTCACAGATACGCAGTATTTT,CASSQDTVTDTQYF
few,.,14,TRBJ2-1,TRBV15,TGTGCCACCAGTAAGACAGTCTCCTACAATGAGCAGTTCTTC,CATSKTVSYNEQFF
.,.,14,TRBJ1-1,TRBV29-1,TGCAGCGTTGTTGTCAGGGGAGAAGTCACTGAAGCTTTCTTT,CSVVVRGEVTEAFF
.,.,18,TRBJ2-3,TRBV23-1,TGCGCCAGCAGTCAATTACTTCGGGACGCCGTATTCACAGATACGCAGTATTTT,CASSQLLRDAVFTDTQYF
.,.,13,TRBJ1-1,TRBV15,TGTGCCACCAGCCCACAGGGAAACACTGAAGCTTTCTTT,CATSPQGNTEAFF
few,TRBD2,13,TRBJ2-4,TRBV7-9,TGTGCCAGCAGCGCCGGGACTACGGACATTCAGTACTTC,CASSAGTTDIQYF
.,.,15,TRBJ1-5,TRBV2,TGTGCCAGCAGTGCGGGCTTCCTCCGGGGTCAGCCCCAGCATTTT,CASSAGFLRGQPQHF
few,.,17,TRBJ2-3,TRBV7-8,TGTGCCAGCAGCTTAGGGTCTTTATCTGTTGGCACAGATACGCAGTATTTT,CASSLGSLSVGTDTQYF
.,TRBD2,16,TRBJ2-1,TRBV7-3,TGTGCCAGCAGCTTAACTTTAGCTAGCGGGAACAATGAGCAGTTCTTC,CASSLTLASGNNEQFF
few,.,14,TRBJ2-3,TRBV4-3,TGCGCCAGCAGCCCATCGACTAGCACAGATACGCAGTATTTT,CASSPSTSTDTQYF
.,.,14,TRBJ1-1,TRBV30,TGTGCCTGGAGAAAAAGCTCTCTGAACACTGAAGCTTTCTTT,CAWRKSSLNTEAFF
.,.,15,TRBJ1-6,TRBV15,TGTGCCACCAGCAGAGTGGGGGCTGCTAATTCACCCCTCCACTTT,CATSRVGAANSPLHF
.,TRBD1,13,TRBJ1-2,TRBV11-3,TGTGCCAGCAGCCCAGGACAGGGATTCGGCTACACCTTC,CASSPGQGFGYTF
few,TRBD2,19,TRBJ2-1,TRBV18,TGTGCCAGCTCACCACCCCTGGGGGGGGAGAGAAGCTCCTACAATGAGCAGTTCTTC,CASSPPLGGERSSYNEQFF
.,.,15,TRBJ1-1,TRBV19,TGTGCCAGTAGTATTGAGGGGACACATGACACTGAAGCTTTCTTT,CASSIEGTHDTEAFF
.,TRBD1,16,TRBJ2-2,TRBV14,TGTGCCAGCAGCCAGATGGGGACAGTTAACACCGGGGAGCTGTTTTTT,CASSQMGTVNTGELFF
.,TRBD1,18,TRBJ2-5,TRBV12-5,TGTGCTAGTGGTTTTAGAATATCCGGGACAGGGGAACAAGAGACCCAGTACTTC,CASGFRISGTGEQETQYF